This paragraph covers one T cell receptor (beta chain) sequence. This CDR3 spans 14 amino acids. Per the germline V gene, CDR1 is MNHEY and CDR2 is SVGAGI. Trimming at V came to 5 bases and at J to 2 bases, leaving 2 bases not matched to a gene. This sample stems from a study of T cell changes during pregnancy in multiple sclerosis. The table came from immunoSEQ multiplex PCR; TCRdb's copy has only in-frame clones and leaves some out. This sample yields about 40,000 clones, of which about 88% are seen a single time; over 1% belongs to the top ten. This specimen consisted of CD4+ T cells from peripheral blood mononuclear cells, obtained after pregnancy. This receptor was taken from a female donor with multiple sclerosis, enrolled in a pregnancy study. V usage is TRBV6-5 and J usage is TRBJ2-3; TRBD2 agrees at 9 bases. This chain's CDR3 is CASSSGRYTDTQYF. The CDR3 DNA reads TGTGCCAGCAGTAGCGGGAGGTACACAGATACGCAGTATTTT.